The clone carrying this T cell receptor beta chain was recorded many times. Antigen: not known. Amplified TCR beta CDR3 regions came from RNA transcripts. Carried out on the TCR CDR3, a first-round RT-PCR used the HTBI primer set. Each CDR3 protein gets one entry after TCRdb re-called the multiplex PCR reads with MiXCR. The repertoire includes approximately 260,000 distinct CDR3 sequences, roughly 15% of them detected once, and under 35% sits in the top ten. This specimen belongs to a study of T cells in Graves' hyperthyroidism and ophthalmopathy. About the study: Blood from the periphery was taken at initial diagnosis, before any treatment.

Study-level findings and limits: Ophthalmopathy stood apart from stable hyperthyroidism in a 13 V-J model.

Germline loops: CDR1 SGHRS, CDR2 YFSETQ. This CDR3 is built from 17 residues. Deletions cut 2 bases from V and 2 bases from J, with 17 bases between. J is TRBJ2-1 and V is TRBV5-1, with a weak D call TRBD2 (6 bases). The sample taken for sequencing was blood. This TCR came from a woman between 45 and 60 years old with Graves' hyperthyroidism that later progressed to Graves' ophthalmopathy. Here the CDR3 reads CASSLSSLSGPYNEQFF. As DNA, the CDR3 is TGCGCCAGCAGCTTATCTTCCCTTAGCGGACCCTACAATGAGCAGTTCTTC.